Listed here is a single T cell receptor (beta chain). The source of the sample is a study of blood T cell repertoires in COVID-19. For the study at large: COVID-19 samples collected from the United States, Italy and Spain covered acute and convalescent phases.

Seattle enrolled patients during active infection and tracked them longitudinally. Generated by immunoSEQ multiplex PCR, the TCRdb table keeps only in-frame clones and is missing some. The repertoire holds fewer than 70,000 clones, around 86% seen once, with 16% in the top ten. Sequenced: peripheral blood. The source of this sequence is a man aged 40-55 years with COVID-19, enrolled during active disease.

CDR3 protein: CATSDLSGGLYNEQFF. In DNA, the CDR3 is TGTGCCACCAGTGATTTAAGCGGGGGCTTATACAATGAGCAGTTCTTC. V usage is TRBV24-1 and J usage is TRBJ2-1, with 8 nucleotides matching TRBD2. CDR3 length: 16 residues. The ends lost 1 base at V and 4 bases at J; junction bases unmatched: 5. Per germline, CDR1 KGHDR and CDR2 SFDVKD.